These 23 T cell receptor beta chains originate from one sample sequenced in a study of identifying expanded T cells in peripheral blood. The method was immunoSEQ multiplex PCR; TCRdb's version includes in-frame clones alone and lacks a portion of them. The data contain approximately 130,000 clones, roughly 90% of them singletons. The sequenced material came from blood. These receptors were obtained from a person between 18 and 75 years old in good health.

The chain carries TRBV4-3 and TRBJ1-1, with D possibly being TRBD1 (5 bases). Trimming left V 2 bases short and J 3 bases short, with 16 bases between. Germline V gene sequence: CDR1 LGHNA, CDR2 YSLEER. The CDR3 covers 16 residues. CDR3 loop: CASSQFMAGSDTEAFF. The CDR3 DNA sequence: TGCGCCAGCAGCCAATTTATGGCAGGGTCCGACACTGAAGCTTTCTTT.

The rearrangement uses TRBV28 and TRBJ2-1; the D gene is possibly TRBD2 (5 bases). Trimming took 7 bases from V and 5 from J, leaving 12 bases between them. Germline V gene lookup returns CDR1 MDHEN and CDR2 SYDVKM. The CDR3 is made up of 13 amino acids. CDR3 nucleotide sequence: TGTGCCAGCACCGGGAACAACGACAATGAGCAGTTCTTC. Protein sequence: CASTGNNDNEQFF.

The gene calls are TRBV14 and TRBJ1-2; no firm D call. Looked up from germline, CDR1 is SGHDN and CDR2 is FVKESK. V was shortened by 4 bases and J by 7 bases, with 13 bases between the two germline ends. The CDR3 is 13 residues long. The CDR3 spells CASSRVVRSGYTF. As DNA, the CDR3 is TGTGCCAGCAGCCGCGTGGTACGGAGTGGCTACACCTTC.

The chain has TRBV2 and TRBJ1-6; no definite D call. This CDR3 contains 12 residues. CDR1 is SNHLY, CDR2 FYNNEI, per germline. Deletions cut 2 bases from V and 11 bases from J, with 7 bases between. As DNA, the CDR3 is TGTGCCAGCAGTGAAAGTTGGGCACCCCTCCACTTT. Translating it yields CASSESWAPLHF.

The chain combines TRBV6-4 with TRBJ1-1, with D tentatively TRBD1 (6 bases). This CDR3 is 14 amino acids long. CDR1 is MRHNA, CDR2 SNTAGT, per germline. With 3 bases removed from V and 1 base from J, the gap between germline ends came to 9 bases. For the CDR3, the DNA is TGTGCCAGCAGTGAGGGACACCAGAACACTGAAGCTTTCTTT. Translated, it gives CASSEGHQNTEAFF.

This clone was recorded a few times. The gene calls are TRBV29-1 and TRBJ1-2, with D maybe TRBD1 (6 bases). Trimming took off 4 bases at V and 1 base at J, with 13 bases between the two ends. The CDR3 has 14 amino acids. The germline V gene encodes CDR1 SQVTM and CDR2 ANQGSEA. CDR3 residues: CSVVGGGGNYGYTF. CDR3 sequence (DNA): TGCAGCGTTGTCGGGGGCGGTGGTAACTATGGCTACACCTTC.

The V call is TRBV5-1, the J call TRBJ1-3; D ambiguous. Germline CDR1 SGHRS, CDR2 YFSETQ. The CDR3 runs to 14 residues. V was shortened by 2 bases and J by 0 bases, with 6 bases between the two germline ends. The CDR3 DNA sequence: TGCGCCAGCAGCTTTTCGCTCTCTGGAAACACCATATATTTT. Protein product: CASSFSLSGNTIYF. Using reference TRBV5-1 and TRBJ1-3 for the parts outside the CDR3, the full variable domain is KAGVTQTPRYLIKTRGQQVTLSCSPISGHRSVSWYQQTPGQGLQFLFEYFSETQRNKGNFPGRFSGRQFSNSRSEMNVSTLELGDSALYLCASSFSLSGNTIYFGEGSWLTVV.

V is TRBV30 and J is TRBJ2-1; 11 positions match TRBD2. The V segment lost 2 bases and the J segment 4 bases; nucleotides outside the gene matches: 7. Germline V gives CDR1 GTSNPN, CDR2 SVGIG (reference sequence). This CDR3 is built from 16 residues. The chain's CDR3 is CAWSTTRLAGYNEQFF. CDR3 nucleotides: TGTGCCTGGAGTACCACCCGACTAGCGGGGTACAATGAGCAGTTCTTC.

The rearrangement uses TRBV19 and TRBJ2-6; 9 nucleotides match TRBD2. Germline-derived CDR1 and CDR2 are LNHDA and SQIVND (reference sequence). This CDR3 contains 19 residues. V shed 8 bases, J shed 0 bases, and the junction held 14 bases outside the gene matches. The CDR3 DNA reads as TGTGCCAGTGGTAGAATTGTACTAGCGGGTCCCTCTGGGGCCAACGTCCTGACTTTC. This translates into CASGRIVLAGPSGANVLTF. Full variable domain (rest looked up from reference TRBV19 and TRBJ2-6): DGGITQSPKYLFRKEGQNVTLSCEQNLNHDAMYWYRQDPGQGLRLIYYSQIVNDFQKGDIAEGYSVSREKKESFPLTVTSAQKNPTAFYLCASGRIVLAGPSGANVLTFGAGSRLTVL.

The gene calls are TRBV7-9 and TRBJ2-2; 11 nucleotides agree with TRBD2. This CDR3 has 16 amino acids. CDR1 SEHNR and CDR2 FQNEAQ come from the germline V gene (reference sequence). Germline trimming cut 8 bases from V and 3 bases from J; bases unmatched to any gene: 8. CDR3 nucleotides: TGTGCCAGCGTCCGCCAGGGACTAGCGGACACCGGGGAGCTGTTTTTT. Protein: CASVRQGLADTGELFF.

This clone was seen only once. V and J are TRBV5-1 and TRBJ2-1; TRBD1 aligns across 11 bases. Germline CDR1 is SGHRS and CDR2 is YFSETQ. Trimming took 5 bases from V and 7 from J; bases not matched to a gene: 8. The CDR3 runs 15 residues. CDR3 nucleotide sequence: TGCGCCAGCAGTCAAACCGGGACAGGGGGTAATGAGCAGTTCTTC. This sequence encodes CASSQTGTGGNEQFF.

V usage is TRBV6-5 and J usage is TRBJ2-7; TRBD1 matches at 7 bases. This CDR3 comprises 15 residues. Germline V lookup: CDR1 MNHEY, CDR2 SVGAGI. Losses at the gene ends were 6 bases for V and 3 bases for J; bases not matched to a gene: 11. DNA for the CDR3: TGTGCCAGCAGGTCCCTACAGGGGCGAATCTACGAGCAGTACTTC. Protein sequence: CASRSLQGRIYEQYF.

The chain couples TRBV2 to TRBJ1-4, with 9 positions matching TRBD1. The V segment lost 6 bases and the J segment 7 bases; nucleotides outside the gene matches: 6. This CDR3 has 14 amino acids. CDR1 is SNHLY and CDR2 is FYNNEI in the germline V gene. Written as DNA, the CDR3 is TGTGCCAGCAGACCCGGGACAGGGTTTGAAAAACTGTTTTTT. Translation: CASRPGTGFEKLFF.

This sequence joins TRBV19 and TRBJ2-1; D is perhaps TRBD2 (7 bases). The CDR3 runs 13 residues. Germline assignment: CDR1 LNHDA and CDR2 SQIVND (reference sequence). Deletions cut 2 bases from V and 9 bases from J, with 11 bases between. CDR3 DNA sequence: TGTGCCAGTAGTATACAGGGAGGGGGTGAGCAGTTCTTC. Protein sequence: CASSIQGGGEQFF.

V and J are TRBV19 and TRBJ2-2; D is perhaps TRBD2 (6 bases). Germline CDR1 LNHDA, CDR2 SQIVND (reference sequence). V dropped 7 bases and J dropped 7 bases, with 13 bases sitting between them. CDR3 length equals 13 residues. The CDR3 spells CASTRRGYGELFF. CDR3 nucleotides: TGTGCCAGTACCCGGCGGGGTTACGGGGAGCTGTTTTTT.

This sequence joins TRBV7-2 and TRBJ2-7, with D perhaps TRBD1 (5 bases). CDR1 SGHTA and CDR2 FQGNSA come from the germline V gene. This CDR3 is 13 amino acids long. The ends were cut back, 3 bases at V and 3 bases at J, with 9 bases in the middle. The CDR3 loop reads CASSFDRLYEQYF. The CDR3 coding sequence is TGTGCCAGCAGCTTTGACAGACTCTACGAGCAGTACTTC.

This rearrangement joins TRBV2 to TRBJ2-1; TRBD2 matches 11 bases. V trimming: 7 bases; J trimming: 7 bases; junction bases outside the gene matches: 6. Germline lookup yields CDR1 SNHLY and CDR2 FYNNEI. The CDR3 covers 14 residues. DNA of the CDR3: TGTGCCAGCAAGCTCGGGACTAGCGGAAATGAGCAGTTCTTC. It codes for CASKLGTSGNEQFF.

The chain couples TRBV7-2 to TRBJ2-1, with D unresolved. CDR3 length equals 16 residues. CDR1 is SGHTA, CDR2 FQGNSA, per germline. Trimming took 5 bases from V and 0 from J, leaving 14 bases between them. The CDR3 DNA follows: TGTGCCAGCAGCGCAGGTGTAGTCCTCTCCTACAATGAGCAGTTCTTC. Translation: CASSAGVVLSYNEQFF. Full variable domain (rest looked up from reference TRBV7-2 and TRBJ2-1): GAGVSQSPSNKVTEKGKDVELRCDPISGHTALYWYRQSLGQGLEFLIYFQGNSAPDKSGLPSDRFSAERTGGSVSTLTIQRTQQEDSAVYLCASSAGVVLSYNEQFFGPGTRLTVL.

The V call is TRBV7-2, the J call TRBJ2-1; D not certain. The CDR3 spans 14 residues. Trimming pared 1 base from V and 9 bases from J, leaving 13 bases between. Germline-derived CDR1 and CDR2 are SGHTA and FQGNSA. The CDR3 protein is CASSLDHRWGEQFF. In nucleotides, the CDR3 is TGTGCCAGCAGCTTAGACCATAGGTGGGGTGAGCAGTTCTTC.

V usage is TRBV9 and J usage is TRBJ2-2; D gene unclear. Trimming stripped 0 bases from V and 5 bases from J, with 17 bases between. The CDR3 sequence is 17 residues long. CDR1 and CDR2 from the germline V gene are SGDLS and YYNGEE. This CDR3 reads CASSVGPPHLPTGELFF. CDR3 nucleotide sequence: TGTGCCAGCAGCGTAGGGCCTCCGCATCTTCCAACCGGGGAGCTGTTTTTT.

This chain joins TRBV7-2 and TRBJ2-5; D remains ambiguous. Germline CDR1 reads SGHTA; CDR2 reads FQGNSA. This CDR3 contains 12 residues. V lost 4 bases, J lost 1 base, and 4 bases lay in between. The chain's CDR3 is CASSSSQETQYF. CDR3 DNA: TGTGCCAGCAGCTCATCCCAAGAGACCCAGTACTTC.

This clone was seen more than once but under ten times. The rearrangement links TRBV10-1 to TRBJ1-4; TRBD1 might be the D (6 bases). The V and J ends lost 5 bases and 8 bases respectively, with 15 bases between them. The germline gives CDR1 WNHNN, CDR2 SYGVQD (reference sequence). This CDR3 is 14 amino acids long. The CDR3 loop is CASSTGQEEEKLFF. In nucleotides, the CDR3 is TGCGCCAGCAGTACAGGGCAGGAGGAGGAAAAACTGTTTTTT.

This clone came up a few times. The V and J genes are TRBV5-5 and TRBJ1-5; maybe TRBD1 (5 bases). Germline CDR1 reads SGHKS; CDR2 reads YYEKEE (reference sequence). The V and J ends lost 2 bases and 2 bases respectively, with 8 bases between them. The CDR3 is 14 residues long. CDR3 sequence: CASSFQGGNQPQHF. CDR3 nucleotides: TGTGCCAGCAGCTTCCAGGGTGGCAATCAGCCCCAGCATTTT.